This TCR beta chain was obtained from a study of early T cells in non-severe SARS-CoV-2 infection. Study context: The chains were unpaired, and the sequenced material was bulk RNA from unsorted whole blood.

Each single cDNA molecule received a unique molecular identifier. TCRdb passed the 5' RACE reads through MiXCR, listing each CDR3 protein once. Counted here are some 81,000 distinct CDR3 sequences, around 16% occurring once; the ten biggest clones make up approximately 2.9%. Notes on this clonotype: Its antigen is currently unknown.

Trimming removed 10 bases from V and 1 base from J; junction bases left unmatched: 5. The CDR3 is made up of 13 amino acids. Looked up from germline, CDR1 is ENHRY and CDR2 is SYGVKD. Study-wide findings and caveats: In VDJdb matching, anti-spike CD8 responses were favored while private and CD4 specificities went missing.

This sequence originates from an adult who was a healthcare worker with PCR-confirmed SARS-CoV-2 infection or an uninfected control (not recorded which). This chain connects TRBV10-3 to TRBJ1-2, with TRBD1 matching 8 bases. Sequencing used whole blood. The CDR3 loop reads CANRGQDNYGYTF. The CDR3 nucleotides are TGTGCCAACCGGGGACAGGATAACTATGGCTACACCTTC.